Following are 28 T cell receptor beta chains from one sample sequenced in a study of cytomegalovirus exposure and HLA in healthy donors. 60 Vbeta and 13 Jbeta primers were used in PCR. Libraries were prepared by immunoSEQ multiplex PCR; TCRdb keeps only in-frame clonotypes and omits some of them. Of roughly 150,000 clones detected, approximately 77% appear once; the ten largest clones hold more than 2.5%. Sequencing was performed on PBMCs. The receptors shown here come from a female donor in good health and CMV-seronegative.

The V gene is TRBV5-1, the J gene TRBJ2-3; 13 bases are shared with TRBD2. Germline-derived CDR1 and CDR2 are SGHRS and YFSETQ. The CDR3 runs to 16 residues. Trimming took 3 bases from V and 4 from J; bases not matched to a gene: 5. This CDR3 reads CASSYTSGRGSDTQYF. The CDR3 bases are TGCGCCAGCAGCTACACTAGCGGGAGGGGGTCAGATACGCAGTATTTT.

This rearrangement joins TRBV19 to TRBJ2-1; the D gene is possibly TRBD2 (5 bases). Trimming left V 3 bases short and J 6 bases short, with 15 bases between. CDR3 length: 15 amino acids. The germline V gene encodes CDR1 LNHDA and CDR2 SQIVND (reference sequence). This CDR3 is CASSIRSGSSNEQFF. CDR3 nucleotide sequence: TGTGCCAGTAGTATTAGGAGCGGCAGTTCCAATGAGCAGTTCTTC.

This clone has just one count. The gene calls are TRBV27 and TRBJ2-1, with 8 bases fitting TRBD2. Germline values: CDR1 MNHEY, CDR2 SMNVEV (reference sequence). V lost 8 bases and J lost 3; bases outside the gene matches: 6. The CDR3 is 14 residues long. The CDR3 loop is CASGSGGVYNEQFF. As DNA, the CDR3 is TGTGCCAGCGGGTCGGGGGGGGTCTACAATGAGCAGTTCTTC.

V gene TRBV7-2 combines with J gene TRBJ2-1; 9 bases are shared with TRBD2. Trimming removed 2 bases from V and 10 bases from J; junction bases left unmatched: 9. The CDR3 has 15 amino acids. The V gene's germline CDR1 is SGHTA and CDR2 FQGNSA. The CDR3 bases are TGTGCCAGCAGCTTACTCGGCGGGAGGGCGGGGGAGCAGTTCTTC. Protein sequence: CASSLLGGRAGEQFF. Drawing the rest from reference TRBV7-2 and TRBJ2-1, the complete variable domain is GAGVSQSPSNKVTEKGKDVELRCDPISGHTALYWYRQSLGQGLEFLIYFQGNSAPDKSGLPSDRFSAERTGGSVSTLTIQRTQQEDSAVYLCASSLLGGRAGEQFFGPGTRLTVL.

The chain uses TRBV7-9 and TRBJ1-4; TRBD1 might be the D (5 bases). Trimming left V 4 bases short and J 2 bases short, with 14 bases between. Germline-derived CDR1 and CDR2 are SEHNR and FQNEAQ (reference sequence). The CDR3 is 16 residues long. CDR3 coding DNA: TGTGCCAGCAGCTCGGCCAGTGGGGGGACTAATGAAAAACTGTTTTTT. Protein: CASSSASGGTNEKLFF.

This clone was counted only a few times. Its ends do not fully match the called genes, so a read error is possible. The gene calls are TRBV6-6 and TRBJ1-4; 8 bases match TRBD1. The CDR3 has 11 residues. The V gene's germline CDR1 is MNHNY and CDR2 SVGAGI (reference sequence). Here the CDR3 reads CASSPGDRRIF. In nucleotides, the CDR3 is TGTGCCAGCAGCCCTGGGGACAGGCGGATTTTT.

The chain joins TRBV19 to TRBJ1-6, with a possible D match to TRBD1 (6 bases). This CDR3 is 14 amino acids long. Germline V gene sequence: CDR1 LNHDA, CDR2 SQIVND (reference sequence). The V end lost 4 bases, the J end lost 10 bases, and 14 bases lay between the germline ends. This CDR3 reads CASSTRQEWSPLHF. The CDR3 nucleotides read TGTGCCAGTAGTACGAGACAGGAGTGGTCACCCCTCCACTTT.

V and J are TRBV4-2 and TRBJ1-1; 8 nucleotides line up with TRBD1. The V gene end was trimmed by 2 bases and the J gene end by 1 base; junction bases not matched to a gene: 3. CDR3 length equals 15 residues. Looked up from germline, CDR1 is LGHNA and CDR2 is YNFKEQ. CDR3 residues: CASSQYQGANTEAFF. CDR3 coding DNA: TGTGCCAGCAGCCAATATCAGGGGGCGAACACTGAAGCTTTCTTT.

The CDR3 DNA is TGTGCCACCAGCAGAGCCGGGACAGGGAGCGAGCAGTACTTC. This translates into CATSRAGTGSEQYF. The V call is TRBV15, the J call TRBJ2-7; 9 positions match TRBD1. J gave up 6 bases and V 1 base, and 4 bases lay outside the gene matches. The CDR3 length is 14 residues. Germline V gene lookup returns CDR1 LNHNV and CDR2 YYDKDF (reference sequence).

This chain connects TRBV4-3 to TRBJ2-1, with 9 positions matching TRBD1. Germline CDR1 is LGHNA and CDR2 is YSLEER. This CDR3 spans 14 amino acids. The ends lost 5 bases at V and 8 bases at J; junction bases unmatched: 7. CDR3 sequence reads: CASSGRTGADEQFF. The CDR3 DNA follows: TGCGCCAGCAGCGGCCGGACAGGGGCCGATGAGCAGTTCTTC.

This clone was detected only once. This rearrangement joins TRBV7-2 to TRBJ1-1; D not certain. Germline CDR1 and CDR2: SGHTA and FQGNSA. This CDR3 comprises 13 residues. The V end was cut by 1 base, the J end by 7 bases, with 10 bases between. The CDR3 DNA follows: TGTGCCAGCAGCTTAGATATCTCTCTTGAAGCTTTCTTT. Its protein is CASSLDISLEAFF.

The rearrangement joins TRBV30 to TRBJ1-1; no definite D call. The CDR3 spans 14 residues. Germline CDR1 and CDR2: GTSNPN and SVGIG (reference sequence). The CDR3 nucleotides read TGTGCTTATTACCGACCGGCAGGGAACACTGAAGCTTTCTTT. Protein product: CAYYRPAGNTEAFF. Based on the CDR3 plus reference TRBV30 and TRBJ1-1, the full variable domain is SQTIHQWPATLVQPVGSPLSLECTVEGTSNPNLYWYRQAAGRGLQLLFYSVGIGQISSEVPQNLSASRPQDRQFILSSKKLLLSDSGFYLCAYYRPAGNTEAFFGQGTRLTVV.

V usage is TRBV11-2 and J usage is TRBJ1-1; D might be TRBD1 (5 bases). Germline V lookup: CDR1 SGHAT, CDR2 FQNNGV. V shed 3 bases and J shed 7 bases, with 15 bases lying between them. CDR3 length: 14 residues. The CDR3 protein is CASSLRGGVSEAFF. CDR3 DNA: TGTGCCAGCAGCTTGCGGGGGGGTGTCAGTGAAGCTTTCTTT. Using reference TRBV11-2 and TRBJ1-1 for the parts outside the CDR3, the full variable domain is EAGVAQSPRYKIIEKRQSVAFWCNPISGHATLYWYQQILGQGPKLLIQFQNNGVVDDSQLPKDRFSAERLKGVDSTLKIQPAKLEDSAVYLCASSLRGGVSEAFFGQGTRLTVV.

The chain employs TRBV4-2 and TRBJ2-5; 7 bases line up with TRBD2. The J call may be in error: the DNA end matches TRBJ2-7 better. Germline V gives CDR1 LGHNA, CDR2 YNFKEQ. The CDR3 runs to 16 residues. The CDR3 reads CASSQDGSGTSYEQYF. The CDR3 DNA reads as TGTGCCAGCAGCCAAGATGGAAGCGGGACCTCCTACGAGCAGTACTTC.

The V call is TRBV7-6, the J call TRBJ2-5, with a tentative D call TRBD2 (6 bases). Trimming left V 5 bases short and J 6 bases short, with 22 bases between. This CDR3 is 16 amino acids long. Germline V lookup: CDR1 SGHVS, CDR2 FNYEAQ. The chain's CDR3 is CASSPGSGGWGKTQYF. CDR3 in DNA: TGTGCCAGCAGCCCCGGCTCAGGAGGGTGGGGTAAGACCCAGTACTTC.

The J gene is TRBJ2-1, the V gene TRBV7-3; 10 nucleotides align to TRBD2. The germline CDR1 and CDR2 sequences are SGHTA and FQGTGA. V was clipped by 5 bases and J by 4 bases; unmatched bases: 11. The CDR3 runs to 17 residues. The CDR3 nucleotides are TGTGCCAGCAGCCCGACCCGGACTAGCGGTTTATACAATGAGCAGTTCTTC. It yields the protein CASSPTRTSGLYNEQFF.

V is TRBV19 and J is TRBJ2-1, with 8 nucleotides matching TRBD2. CDR3 length equals 15 residues. V trimming: 3 bases; J trimming: 6 bases; junction bases outside the gene matches: 7. Germline CDR1 and CDR2: LNHDA and SQIVND (reference sequence). The CDR3 DNA is TGTGCCAGTAGTATGAGTAGCGGGACATTCAATGAGCAGTTCTTC. This encodes CASSMSSGTFNEQFF.

This clone has more than one count but fewer than ten. The V and J genes are TRBV27 and TRBJ2-7; a possible D gene is TRBD2 (5 bases). Trimming took off 4 bases at V and 4 bases at J, with 5 bases between the two ends. Looked up from germline, CDR1 is MNHEY and CDR2 is SMNVEV (reference sequence). This CDR3 is 11 amino acids long. CDR3 DNA: TGTGCCAGCAGTTCGGGGTACGAGCAGTACTTC. Translation: CASSSGYEQYF.

This clone has a single count. The V call is TRBV18, the J call TRBJ1-4, with a weak D call TRBD1 (6 bases). The CDR3 runs to 15 residues. V lost 3 bases and J 6 bases, leaving 14 bases between the germline ends. Germline assignment: CDR1 KGHSH and CDR2 LQKENI. The chain's CDR3 is CASSPGHGGDEKLFF. The CDR3 bases are TGTGCCAGCTCACCGGGACATGGGGGTGATGAAAAACTGTTTTTT.

The rearrangement uses TRBV5-1 and TRBJ2-1, with 10 bases identical to TRBD2. This CDR3 has 14 residues. Trimming at V came to 0 bases and at J to 9 bases, leaving 3 bases not matched to a gene. CDR1 is SGHRS, CDR2 YFSETQ, per germline. The CDR3 region has the DNA TGCGCCAGCAGCTTGGGGACTAGCGGTCGTGAGCAGTTCTTC. It translates to CASSLGTSGREQFF.

The CDR3 region is CASGPAPGNEQFF. The DNA of the CDR3 is TGTGCTAGTGGTCCGGCCCCGGGCAATGAGCAGTTCTTC. The chain joins TRBV12-5 to TRBJ2-1; D is unclear. Deletions cut 5 bases from V and 6 bases from J, with 11 bases between. Germline CDR1 LGHNT, CDR2 FRNRAP. This CDR3 is 13 amino acids long.

The rearrangement uses TRBV15 and TRBJ1-4; 7 bases fit TRBD1. Germline V gene lookup returns CDR1 LNHNV and CDR2 YYDKDF (reference sequence). V lost 0 bases and J lost 11; bases outside the gene matches: 12. This CDR3 spans 16 amino acids. The CDR3 sequence: CATSRDFRQGGQKLFF. In DNA, the CDR3 is TGTGCCACCAGCAGAGACTTCCGACAGGGAGGACAGAAACTGTTTTTT. Filled out from reference TRBV15 and TRBJ1-4, the complete variable domain reads DAMVIQNPRYQVTQFGKPVTLSCSQTLNHNVMYWYQQKSSQAPKLLFHYYDKDFNNEADTPDNFQSRRPNTSFCFLDIRSPGLGDTAMYLCATSRDFRQGGQKLFFGSGTQLSVL.

The genes are TRBV4-1 and TRBJ2-7; 8 bases map to TRBD2. There are 16 residues in the CDR3. Germline values: CDR1 MGHRA, CDR2 YSYEKL. V lost 4 bases to trimming and J lost 3 bases; unmatched junction nucleotides: 11. The CDR3 spells CASSRRAGGEGYEQYF. In DNA form, the CDR3 reads TGCGCCAGCAGCCGAAGGGCGGGGGGCGAGGGCTACGAGCAGTACTTC.

In DNA form, the CDR3 reads TGTGCCAGCAGTTCCGGGGGGAACGAGCAGTACTTC. Protein: CASSSGGNEQYF. The chain uses TRBV6-5 and TRBJ2-7; 7 nucleotides line up with TRBD2. Germline V CDR1 and CDR2: MNHEY, SVGAGI. V trimming: 4 bases; J trimming: 5 bases; junction bases outside the gene matches: 2. The CDR3 length is 12 residues.

This clone was found a few times. This sequence joins TRBV4-3 and TRBJ1-2; 11 nucleotides line up with TRBD1. The CDR3 contains 17 residues. Germline-derived CDR1 and CDR2 are LGHNA and YSLEER. V was clipped by 1 base and J by 7 bases; unmatched bases: 11. The CDR3 DNA sequence: TGCGCCAGCAGCCAAGGAGTGGACAGGGGGCGCCCCGGTGGCTACACCTTC. It specifies CASSQGVDRGRPGGYTF.

V is TRBV18 and J is TRBJ2-3, with 8 positions matching TRBD1. The germline V gene encodes CDR1 KGHSH and CDR2 LQKENI. The J segment lost 6 bases and the V segment lost 0 bases, leaving 17 bases of the junction unmatched. This CDR3 spans 19 amino acids. CDR3 amino acids: CASSPPGYETGDQVDTQYF. For the CDR3, the DNA is TGTGCCAGCTCACCACCGGGGTATGAGACAGGGGATCAGGTTGATACGCAGTATTTT.

This clone came up once. The chain has TRBV18 and TRBJ1-1; 12 bases match TRBD1. Germline values: CDR1 KGHSH, CDR2 LQKENI. V lost 3 bases to trimming and J lost 5 bases; unmatched junction nucleotides: 4. The CDR3 consists of 15 residues. The CDR3 spells CASSPGQGARTEAFF. DNA for the CDR3: TGTGCCAGCTCACCGGGACAGGGGGCACGGACTGAAGCTTTCTTT.

The chain carries TRBV5-1 and TRBJ2-7; the D gene is possibly TRBD2 (6 bases). The V and J ends lost 7 bases and 0 bases respectively, with 14 bases between them. Germline V lookup: CDR1 SGHRS, CDR2 YFSETQ. The CDR3 is 14 residues long. CDR3 amino acids: CASCRDSSSYEQYF. For the CDR3, the DNA is TGCGCCAGCTGTAGGGACTCTTCCTCCTACGAGCAGTACTTC.